This T cell receptor (beta chain) stems from a study of OX40 agonist ivuxolimab in advanced cancers. Germline values: CDR1 SSHAT, CDR2 FNYEAQ (reference sequence). Unmatched junction bases numbered 3, after V lost 5 bases and J lost 1 base. CDR3 length equals 15 residues. Sequenced by immunoSEQ multiplex PCR; TCRdb stores in-frame clones only, minus some. The profile covers about 65,000 clones, with roughly 91% appearing a single time and less than 0.4% taken by the ten largest. The V call is TRBV7-7, the J call TRBJ2-2, with 8 positions matching TRBD1. This TCR was sampled from an adult with an advanced solid tumor such as melanoma, head and neck, liver or kidney cancer. The source material was CD4+ or CD8+ T cells sorted from blood, sampled in a trial of the OX40 agonist ivuxolimab. CDR3 bases: TGTGCCAGCAGCGTGGGGACAGGGAACACCGGGGAGCTGTTTTTT. Amino acids: CASSVGTGNTGELFF.